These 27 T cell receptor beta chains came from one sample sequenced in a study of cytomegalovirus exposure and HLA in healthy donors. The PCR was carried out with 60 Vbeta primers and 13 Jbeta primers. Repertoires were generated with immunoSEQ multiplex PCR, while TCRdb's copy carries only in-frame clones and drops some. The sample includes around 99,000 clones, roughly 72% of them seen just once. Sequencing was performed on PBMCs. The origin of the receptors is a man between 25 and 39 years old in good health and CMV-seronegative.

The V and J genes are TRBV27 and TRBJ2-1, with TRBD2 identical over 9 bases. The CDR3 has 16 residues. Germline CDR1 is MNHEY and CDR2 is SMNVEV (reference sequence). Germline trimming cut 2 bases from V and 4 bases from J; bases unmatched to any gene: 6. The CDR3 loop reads CASSLLRTSDYNEQFF. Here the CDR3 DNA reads TGTGCCAGCAGTTTACTCCGGACTAGCGATTACAATGAGCAGTTCTTC.

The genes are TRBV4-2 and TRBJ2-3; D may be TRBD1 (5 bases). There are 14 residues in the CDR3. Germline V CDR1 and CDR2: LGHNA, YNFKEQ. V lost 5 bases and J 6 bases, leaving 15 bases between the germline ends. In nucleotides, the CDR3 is TGTGCCAGCAGCTTACAATCTAACAGGGATACGCAGTATTTT. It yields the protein CASSLQSNRDTQYF.

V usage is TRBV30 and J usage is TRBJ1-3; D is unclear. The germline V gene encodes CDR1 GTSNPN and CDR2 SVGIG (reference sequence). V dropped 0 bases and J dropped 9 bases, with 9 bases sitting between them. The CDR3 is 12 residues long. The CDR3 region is CAWSVPVGTIYF. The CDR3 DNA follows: TGTGCCTGGAGTGTGCCGGTCGGCACCATATATTTT.

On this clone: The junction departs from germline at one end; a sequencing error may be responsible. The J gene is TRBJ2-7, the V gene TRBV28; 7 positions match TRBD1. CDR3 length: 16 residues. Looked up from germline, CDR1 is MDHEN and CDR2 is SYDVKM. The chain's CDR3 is CASSPHRQGISDEQYF. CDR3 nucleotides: TGTGCCAGCAGTCCCCACAGACAGGGTATCTCCGACGAGCAGTACTTC.

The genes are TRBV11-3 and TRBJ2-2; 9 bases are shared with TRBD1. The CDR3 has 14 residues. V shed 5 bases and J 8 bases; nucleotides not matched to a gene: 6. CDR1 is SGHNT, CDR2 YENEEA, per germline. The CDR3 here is CASSPDRGWGELFF. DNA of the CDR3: TGTGCCAGCAGCCCGGACAGGGGCTGGGGGGAGCTGTTTTTT.

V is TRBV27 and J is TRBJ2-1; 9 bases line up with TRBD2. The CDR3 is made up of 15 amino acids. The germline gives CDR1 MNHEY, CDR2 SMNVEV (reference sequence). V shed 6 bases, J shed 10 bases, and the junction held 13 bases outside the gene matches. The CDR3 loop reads CASSPSGGSTGEQFF. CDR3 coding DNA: TGTGCCAGCAGCCCGAGCGGGGGGTCCACGGGGGAGCAGTTCTTC.

The CDR3: CASSRTGEKGYTF. In DNA, the CDR3 is TGTGCCAGCTCGAGGACAGGGGAGAAGGGCTACACCTTC. The chain recombines TRBV6-1 with TRBJ1-2, with 9 bases matching TRBD1. J gave up 8 bases and V 8 bases, and 9 bases lay outside the gene matches. CDR1 is MNHNS, CDR2 SASEGT, per germline. This CDR3 is built from 13 residues.

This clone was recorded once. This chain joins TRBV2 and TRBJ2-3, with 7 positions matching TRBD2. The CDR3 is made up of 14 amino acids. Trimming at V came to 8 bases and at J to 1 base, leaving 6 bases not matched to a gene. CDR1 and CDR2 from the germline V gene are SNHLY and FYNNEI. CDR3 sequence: CASELGGGTDTQYF. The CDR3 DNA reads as TGTGCCAGCGAGTTGGGGGGGGGCACAGATACGCAGTATTTT.

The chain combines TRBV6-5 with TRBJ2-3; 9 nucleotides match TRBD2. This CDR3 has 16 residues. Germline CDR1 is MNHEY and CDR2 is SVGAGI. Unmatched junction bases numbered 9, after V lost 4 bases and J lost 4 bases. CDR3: CASSSLAGTRSDTQYF. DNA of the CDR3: TGTGCCAGCAGTTCCCTAGCGGGGACGAGATCAGATACGCAGTATTTT.

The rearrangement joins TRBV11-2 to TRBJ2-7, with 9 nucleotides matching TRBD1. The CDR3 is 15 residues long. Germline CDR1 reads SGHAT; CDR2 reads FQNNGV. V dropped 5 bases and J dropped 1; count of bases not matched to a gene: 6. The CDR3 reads CASSIDRGRSYEQYF. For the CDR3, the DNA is TGTGCCAGCAGCATCGACAGGGGGAGGTCCTACGAGCAGTACTTC.

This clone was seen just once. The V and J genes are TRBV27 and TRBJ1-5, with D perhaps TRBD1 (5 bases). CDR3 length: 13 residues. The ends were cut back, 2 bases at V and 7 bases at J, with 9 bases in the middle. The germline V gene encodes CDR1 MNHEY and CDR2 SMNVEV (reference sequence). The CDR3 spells CASSLGGKQPQHF. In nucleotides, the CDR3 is TGTGCCAGCAGTTTAGGGGGGAAGCAGCCCCAGCATTTT.

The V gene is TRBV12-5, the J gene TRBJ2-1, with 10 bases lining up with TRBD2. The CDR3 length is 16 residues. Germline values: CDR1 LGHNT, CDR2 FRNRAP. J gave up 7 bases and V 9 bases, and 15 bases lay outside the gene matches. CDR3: CASISEAGTSVNEQFF. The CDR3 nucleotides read TGTGCTAGCATCAGCGAGGCCGGGACTAGCGTTAATGAGCAGTTCTTC.

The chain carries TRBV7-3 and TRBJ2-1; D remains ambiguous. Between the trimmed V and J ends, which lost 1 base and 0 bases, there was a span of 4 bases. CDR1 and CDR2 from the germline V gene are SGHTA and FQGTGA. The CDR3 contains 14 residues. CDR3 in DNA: TGTGCCAGCAGCTTAAGTAGCTCCTACAATGAGCAGTTCTTC. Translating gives CASSLSSSYNEQFF.

The CDR3: CASSLTTEKLFF. The CDR3 bases are TGTGCCAGCTCCCTGACAACTGAAAAACTGTTTTTT. The V gene is TRBV18, the J gene TRBJ1-4; D gene uncertain. Trimming left V 6 bases short and J 7 bases short, with 9 bases between. Germline CDR1 reads KGHSH; CDR2 reads LQKENI. The CDR3 is made up of 12 amino acids.

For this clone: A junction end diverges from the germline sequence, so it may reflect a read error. In nucleotides, the CDR3 is TGTGCCAGCAGCACCACTAGCGGGGCAAGACACTTC. Encoded protein: CASSTTSGARHF. The chain employs TRBV9 and TRBJ2-7; TRBD2 matches at 10 bases. CDR1 SGDLS and CDR2 YYNGEE come from the germline V gene. The CDR3 totals 12 residues.

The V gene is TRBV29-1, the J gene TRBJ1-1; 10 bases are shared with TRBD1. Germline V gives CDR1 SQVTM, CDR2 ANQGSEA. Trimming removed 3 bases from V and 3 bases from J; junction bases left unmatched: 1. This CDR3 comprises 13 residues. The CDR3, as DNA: TGCAGCGTTGATGGACAGGGGGACACTGAAGCTTTCTTT. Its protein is CSVDGQGDTEAFF.

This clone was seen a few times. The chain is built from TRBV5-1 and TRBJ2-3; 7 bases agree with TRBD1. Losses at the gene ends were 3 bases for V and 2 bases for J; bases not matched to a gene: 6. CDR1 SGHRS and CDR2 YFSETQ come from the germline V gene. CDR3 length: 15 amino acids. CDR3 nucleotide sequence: TGCGCCAGCAGCTCGGGACAGTTCGTCACAGATACGCAGTATTTT. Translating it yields CASSSGQFVTDTQYF.

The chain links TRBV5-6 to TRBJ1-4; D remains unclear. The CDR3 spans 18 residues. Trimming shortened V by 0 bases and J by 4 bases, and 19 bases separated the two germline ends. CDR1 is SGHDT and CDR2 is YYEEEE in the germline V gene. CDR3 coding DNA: TGTGCCAGCAGCTTGGGCCCCCCGGGTGGGGAGAATAATGAAAAACTGTTTTTT. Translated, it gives CASSLGPPGGENNEKLFF.

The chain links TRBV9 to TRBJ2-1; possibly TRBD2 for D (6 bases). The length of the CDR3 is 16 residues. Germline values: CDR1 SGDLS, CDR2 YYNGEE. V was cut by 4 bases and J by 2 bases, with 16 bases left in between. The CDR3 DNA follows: TGTGCCAGCAGCTTAACCGGGACTCGAACCTACAATGAGCAGTTCTTC. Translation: CASSLTGTRTYNEQFF.

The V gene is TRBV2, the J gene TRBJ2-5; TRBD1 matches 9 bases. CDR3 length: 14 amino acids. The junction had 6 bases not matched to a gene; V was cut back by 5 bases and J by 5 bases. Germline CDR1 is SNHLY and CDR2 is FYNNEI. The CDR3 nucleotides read TGTGCCAGCAGTTCGGACAGGGGTTACGAGACCCAGTACTTC. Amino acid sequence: CASSSDRGYETQYF.

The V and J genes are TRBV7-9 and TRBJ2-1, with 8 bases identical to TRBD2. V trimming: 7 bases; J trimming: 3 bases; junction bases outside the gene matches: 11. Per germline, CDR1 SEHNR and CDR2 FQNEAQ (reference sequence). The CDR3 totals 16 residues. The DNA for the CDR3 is TGTGCCAGCAACAGGGAAACGGGGGGGTTCTACAATGAGCAGTTCTTC. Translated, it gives CASNRETGGFYNEQFF. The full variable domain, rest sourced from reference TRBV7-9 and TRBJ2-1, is DTGVSQNPRHKITKRGQNVTFRCDPISEHNRLYWYRQTLGQGPEFLTYFQNEAQLEKSRLLSDRFSAERPKGSFSTLEIQRTEQGDSAMYLCASNRETGGFYNEQFFGPGTRLTVL.

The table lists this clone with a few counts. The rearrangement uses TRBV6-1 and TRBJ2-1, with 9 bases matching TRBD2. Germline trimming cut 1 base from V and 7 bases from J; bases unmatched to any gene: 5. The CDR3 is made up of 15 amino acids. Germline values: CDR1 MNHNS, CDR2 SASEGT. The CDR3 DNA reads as TGTGCCAGCAGTGAAGGGACTAGCGACCTGAATGAGCAGTTCTTC. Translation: CASSEGTSDLNEQFF.

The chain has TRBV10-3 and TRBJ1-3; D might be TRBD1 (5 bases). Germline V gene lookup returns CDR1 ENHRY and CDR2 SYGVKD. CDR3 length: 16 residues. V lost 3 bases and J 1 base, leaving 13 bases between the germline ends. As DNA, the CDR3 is TGTGCCATCAGTGATCAGGGAGGTGGATCTGGAAACACCATATATTTT. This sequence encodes CAISDQGGGSGNTIYF.

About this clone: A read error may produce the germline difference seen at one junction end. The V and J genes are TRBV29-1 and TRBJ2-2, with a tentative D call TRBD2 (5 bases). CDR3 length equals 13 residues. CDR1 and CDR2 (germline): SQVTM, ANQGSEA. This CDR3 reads CSVWERNIGELFF. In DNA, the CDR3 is TGCAGCGTTTGGGAGAGGAACATCGGGGAGCTGTTTTTT.

For the CDR3, the DNA is TGTGCCAGCAGGGAGGGGTATGGCTACACCTTC. It is translated as CASREGYGYTF. The rearrangement joins TRBV28 to TRBJ1-2, with D maybe TRBD1 (5 bases). Germline CDR1 MDHEN, CDR2 SYDVKM. The CDR3 runs 11 residues. The V end lost 6 bases, the J end lost 5 bases, and 7 bases lay between the germline ends.

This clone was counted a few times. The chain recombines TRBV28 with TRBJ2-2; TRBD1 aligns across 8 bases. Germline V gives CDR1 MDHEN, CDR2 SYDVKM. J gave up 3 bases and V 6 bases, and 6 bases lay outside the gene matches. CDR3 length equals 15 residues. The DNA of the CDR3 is TGTGCCAGCAGCTCCGGACAGGGAGACACCGGGGAGCTGTTTTTT. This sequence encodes CASSSGQGDTGELFF.

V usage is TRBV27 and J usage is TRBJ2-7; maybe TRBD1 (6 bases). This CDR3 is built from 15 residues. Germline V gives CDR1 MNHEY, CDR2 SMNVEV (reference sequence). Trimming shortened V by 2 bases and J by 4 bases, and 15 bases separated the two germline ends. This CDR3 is CASSLAGASPYEQYF. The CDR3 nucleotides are TGTGCCAGCAGTTTAGCAGGGGCGTCCCCTTACGAGCAGTACTTC.